A selection of T cell receptor beta chains follows, all from one sample in a study of cytomegalovirus exposure and HLA in healthy donors. The repertoire was sequenced with immunoSEQ multiplex PCR; TCRdb's copy has only in-frame clones and lacks some. The sample's table shows fewer than 85,000 clones. What was sequenced was PBMCs. These receptors all come from a woman aged 40 to 49 in good health and CMV-seropositive. Both conserved end residues are part of each CDR3. The D gene is left open where the match is weak.

>TRBV2|.|TRBJ1-5
TGTGCCAGCAGGAGACAGGGCAATCAGCCCCAGCATTTT
CASRRQGNQPQHF
>TRBV6-5|TRBD1|TRBJ1-2
TGTGCCAGCAGGGGGACAGGCAACTATGGCTACACCTTC
CASRGTGNYGYTF
>TRBV11-2|TRBD2|TRBJ2-7
TGTGCCAGCAGCTTATTACGACTAGCGGGTTCGGCGGGCGAGCAGTACTTC
CASSLLRLAGSAGEQYF
>TRBV7-2|TRBD1|TRBJ2-7
TGTGCCAGCAGCTTACTGAGACAGGGACCCTACGAGCAGTACTTC
CASSLLRQGPYEQYF
>TRBV5-1|TRBD1|TRBJ1-1
TGCGCCAGCAGCTTGACCCGACAGGGGGTCCTGAACACTGAAGCTTTCTTT
CASSLTRQGVLNTEAFF
>TRBV29-1|TRBD1|TRBJ2-1
TGCAGCGTTTTAGGACAGGAATACAATGAGCAGTTCTTC
CSVLGQEYNEQFF
>TRBV19|.|TRBJ1-2
TGTGCCAGTAGTAGGACAAGTTTTGATAACTATGGCTACACCTTC
CASSRTSFDNYGYTF
>TRBV2|TRBD1|TRBJ2-3
TGTGCCAGCAGCGGGACAGGGGGGCCCACAGATACGCAGTATTTT
CASSGTGGPTDTQYF
>TRBV5-1|.|TRBJ2-1
TGCGCCAGCAGCTTTTCGGGGGGCCCTTACAATGAGCAGTTCTTC
CASSFSGGPYNEQFF
>TRBV15|.|TRBJ2-4
TGTGCCACCAGCGGGAGGTTACAGGTAGCCAAAAACATTCAGTACTTC
CATSGRLQVAKNIQYF
>TRBV28|.|TRBJ1-2
TGTGCCAGCAGCACCGGGACTCGGGGGAATGGCTACACCTTC
CASSTGTRGNGYTF
>TRBV28|.|TRBJ1-5
TGTGCCAGCACCAGGCTAAGGAAGAGCAATCAGCCCCAGCATTTT
CASTRLRKSNQPQHF
>TRBV4-3|.|TRBJ2-4
TGCGCCAGCAGCCAGGTTAATGCGGACAGTTATCAGATAGCCAAAAACATTCAGTACTTC
CASSQVNADSYQIAKNIQYF
>TRBV19|.|TRBJ1-6
TGTGCCAGTTCGTCACAAACGACGGGGTCACCCCTCCACTTT
CASSSQTTGSPLHF
>TRBV28|TRBD1|TRBJ2-7
TGTGCCAGCAGTTCACCGGGACAGGGTTCCTACGAGCAGTACTTC
CASSSPGQGSYEQYF
>TRBV5-4|TRBD1|TRBJ1-1
TGTGCCAGCAGCTTGGCTGAGGGGGCCACTGAAGCTTTCTTT
CASSLAEGATEAFF
>TRBV4-1|TRBD2|TRBJ2-1
TGCGCCAGCAGCCAACCCGGACTAGCGGGAGGGCCGGAGCAGTTCTTC
CASSQPGLAGGPEQFF
>TRBV4-1|.|TRBJ2-2
TGCGCCAGCAGCCCTGGCCTGTACACCGGGGAGCTGTTTTTT
CASSPGLYTGELFF
>TRBV12-5|.|TRBJ2-1
TGTGCTAGTGGTTTGGTACGTCCCGGGACACCGCTAGACAATGAGCAGTTCTTC
CASGLVRPGTPLDNEQFF
>TRBV19|.|TRBJ2-5
TGTGCCAGTACCTCATCAACCGGGAGTCAAGAGACCCAGTACTTC
CASTSSTGSQETQYF